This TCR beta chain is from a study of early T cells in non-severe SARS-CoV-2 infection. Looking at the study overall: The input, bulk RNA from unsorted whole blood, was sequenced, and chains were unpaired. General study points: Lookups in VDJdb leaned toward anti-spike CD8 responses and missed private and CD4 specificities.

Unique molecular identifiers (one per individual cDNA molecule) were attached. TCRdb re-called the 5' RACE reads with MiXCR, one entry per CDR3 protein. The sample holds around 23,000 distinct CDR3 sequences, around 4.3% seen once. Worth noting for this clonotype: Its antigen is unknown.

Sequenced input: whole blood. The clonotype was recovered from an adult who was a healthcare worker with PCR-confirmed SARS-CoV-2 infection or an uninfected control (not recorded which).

This CDR3 is CSVVRVRDCDNQPQHF. CDR3 sequence (DNA): TGCAGCGTTGTTAGGGTAAGGGATTGTGACAATCAGCCCCAGCATTTT. This chain uses TRBV29-1 with TRBJ1-5; no clear D. The germline V gene encodes CDR1 SQVTM and CDR2 ANQGSEA. Deletions cut 4 bases from V and 3 bases from J, with 19 bases between. CDR3 size: 16 residues.